This T cell receptor beta chain was identified in a study of blood T cell repertoires in COVID-19. About the research overall: The United States, Italy and Spain provided the acute and convalescent COVID-19 samples. The analysed material was cDNA or gDNA that came from T cells, B-cell-depleted T cells, or PBMCs.

J lost 7 bases, V lost 0 bases, and 7 bases had no gene match. CDR3 length equals 15 residues. Germline CDR1 reads SGDLS; CDR2 reads YYNGEE. Original methodology: Amplification from reference gene primers served as the basis for estimated nucleated cell counts. Clones were read by immunoSEQ multiplex PCR, and TCRdb kept only the in-frame ones, dropping some. The V and J calls and clone size were taken over from that table, and D and trimming were inferred from the DNA. The sample carries roughly 350,000 clones, around nine tenths recorded once. The TCR comes from a woman under 30 who had recovered from COVID-19. This chain uses TRBV9 with TRBJ2-1; TRBD1 matches at 7 bases. The sample was peripheral blood. CDR3 nucleotide sequence: TGTGCCAGCAGCGTAGGGTGGGGACAGCCAAATGAGCAGTTCTTC. Residues: CASSVGWGQPNEQFF.